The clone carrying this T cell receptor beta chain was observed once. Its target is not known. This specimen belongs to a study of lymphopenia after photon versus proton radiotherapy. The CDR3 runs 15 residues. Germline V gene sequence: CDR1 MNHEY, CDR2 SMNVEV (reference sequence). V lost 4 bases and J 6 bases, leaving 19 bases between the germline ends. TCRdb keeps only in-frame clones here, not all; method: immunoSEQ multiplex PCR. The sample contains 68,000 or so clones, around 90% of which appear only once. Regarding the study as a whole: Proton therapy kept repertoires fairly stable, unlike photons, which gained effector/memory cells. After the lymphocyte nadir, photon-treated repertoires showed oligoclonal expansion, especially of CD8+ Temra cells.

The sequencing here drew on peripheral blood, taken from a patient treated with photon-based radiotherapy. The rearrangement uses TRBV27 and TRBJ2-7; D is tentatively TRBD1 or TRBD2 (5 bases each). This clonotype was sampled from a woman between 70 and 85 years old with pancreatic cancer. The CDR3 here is CASSSLGETTGEQYF. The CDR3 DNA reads TGTGCCAGCAGTTCCTTGGGGGAGACTACGGGCGAGCAGTACTTC.